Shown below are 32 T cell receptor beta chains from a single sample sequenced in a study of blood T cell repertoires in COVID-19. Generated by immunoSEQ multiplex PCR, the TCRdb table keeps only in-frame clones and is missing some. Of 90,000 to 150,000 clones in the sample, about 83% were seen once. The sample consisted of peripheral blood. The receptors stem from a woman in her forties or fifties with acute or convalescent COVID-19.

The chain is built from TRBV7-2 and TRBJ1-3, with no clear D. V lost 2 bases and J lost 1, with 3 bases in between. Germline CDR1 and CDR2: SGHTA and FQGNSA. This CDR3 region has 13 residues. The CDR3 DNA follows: TGTGCCAGCAGCTTACAATCTGGAAACACCATATATTTT. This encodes CASSLQSGNTIYF.

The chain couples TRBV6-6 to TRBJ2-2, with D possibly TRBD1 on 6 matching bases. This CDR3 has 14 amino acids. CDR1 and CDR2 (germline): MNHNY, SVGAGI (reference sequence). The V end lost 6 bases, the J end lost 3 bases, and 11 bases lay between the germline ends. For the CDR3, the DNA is TGTGCCAGCAGCTCCGGACAGTACACCGGGGAGCTGTTTTTT. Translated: CASSSGQYTGELFF.

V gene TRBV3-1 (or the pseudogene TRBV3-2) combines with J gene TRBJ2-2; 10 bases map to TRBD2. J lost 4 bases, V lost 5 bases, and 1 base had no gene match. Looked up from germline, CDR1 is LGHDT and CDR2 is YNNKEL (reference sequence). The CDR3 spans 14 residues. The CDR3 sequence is CASSWTSGTGELFF. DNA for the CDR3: TGTGCCAGCAGCTGGACTAGCGGCACCGGGGAGCTGTTTTTT.

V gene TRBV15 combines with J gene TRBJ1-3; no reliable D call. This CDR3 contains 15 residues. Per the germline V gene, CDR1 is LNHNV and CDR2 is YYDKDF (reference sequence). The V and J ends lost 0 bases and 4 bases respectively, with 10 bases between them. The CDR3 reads CATSREAGRGNTIYF. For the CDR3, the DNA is TGTGCCACCAGCAGAGAAGCCGGTCGAGGAAACACCATATATTTT.

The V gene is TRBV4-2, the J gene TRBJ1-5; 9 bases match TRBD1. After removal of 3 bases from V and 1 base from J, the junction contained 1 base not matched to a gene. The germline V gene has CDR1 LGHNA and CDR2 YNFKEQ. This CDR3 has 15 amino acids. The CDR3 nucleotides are TGTGCCAGCAGCCAGGGGACAGGGAGCAATCAGCCCCAGCATTTT. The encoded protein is CASSQGTGSNQPQHF.

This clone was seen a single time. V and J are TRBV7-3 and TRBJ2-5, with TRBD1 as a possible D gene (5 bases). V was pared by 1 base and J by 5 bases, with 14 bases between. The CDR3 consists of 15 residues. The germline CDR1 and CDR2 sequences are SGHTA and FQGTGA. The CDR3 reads CASSLSGWGEETQYF. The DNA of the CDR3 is TGTGCCAGCAGCTTAAGTGGGTGGGGCGAGGAGACCCAGTACTTC. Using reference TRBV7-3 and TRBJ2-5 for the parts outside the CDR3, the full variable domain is GAGVSQTPSNKVTEKGKYVELRCDPISGHTALYWYRQSLGQGPEFLIYFQGTGAADDSGLPNDRFFAVRPEGSVSTLKIQRTERGDSAVYLCASSLSGWGEETQYFGPGTRLLVL.

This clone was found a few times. In DNA form, the CDR3 reads TGTGCCAGCAGCAGGGGGGGAAGGGGTAGGAACACCATATATTTT. This encodes CASSRGGRGRNTIYF. The rearrangement joins TRBV21-1 to TRBJ1-3. TRBV21-1 is recorded as a pseudogene. This CDR3 is built from 15 residues.

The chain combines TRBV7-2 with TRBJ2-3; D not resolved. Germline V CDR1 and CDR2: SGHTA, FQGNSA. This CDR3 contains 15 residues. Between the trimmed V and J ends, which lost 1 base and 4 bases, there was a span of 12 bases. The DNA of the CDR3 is TGTGCCAGCAGCTTAGGGAGAAGTGGGTCAGATACGCAGTATTTT. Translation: CASSLGRSGSDTQYF.

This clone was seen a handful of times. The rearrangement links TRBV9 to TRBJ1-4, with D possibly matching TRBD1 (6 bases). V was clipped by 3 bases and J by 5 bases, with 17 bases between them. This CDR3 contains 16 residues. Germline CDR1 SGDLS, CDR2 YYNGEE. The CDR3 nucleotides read TGTGCCAGCAGCGCCACGCCGGGACATCCAAATGAAAAACTGTTTTTT. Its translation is CASSATPGHPNEKLFF.

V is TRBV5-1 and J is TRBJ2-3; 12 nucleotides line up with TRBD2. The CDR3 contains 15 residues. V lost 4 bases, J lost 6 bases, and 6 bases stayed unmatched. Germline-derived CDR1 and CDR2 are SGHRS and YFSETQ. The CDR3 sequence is CASSPSGGGGDTQYF. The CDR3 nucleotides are TGCGCCAGCAGCCCTAGCGGGGGGGGCGGTGATACGCAGTATTTT.

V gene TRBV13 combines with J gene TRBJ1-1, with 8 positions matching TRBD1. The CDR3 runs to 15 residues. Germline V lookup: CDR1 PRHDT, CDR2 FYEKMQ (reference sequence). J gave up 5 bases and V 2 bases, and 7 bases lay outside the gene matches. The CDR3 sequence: CASSLPDRDRTEAFF. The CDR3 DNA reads TGTGCCAGCAGCTTACCGGACAGGGACAGGACTGAAGCTTTCTTT.

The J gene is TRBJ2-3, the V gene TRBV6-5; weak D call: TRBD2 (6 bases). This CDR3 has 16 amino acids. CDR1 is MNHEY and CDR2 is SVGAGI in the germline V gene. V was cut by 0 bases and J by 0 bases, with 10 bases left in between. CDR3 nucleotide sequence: TGTGCCAGCAGTTACTCGGGACGGGGGAGCACAGATACGCAGTATTTT. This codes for CASSYSGRGSTDTQYF.

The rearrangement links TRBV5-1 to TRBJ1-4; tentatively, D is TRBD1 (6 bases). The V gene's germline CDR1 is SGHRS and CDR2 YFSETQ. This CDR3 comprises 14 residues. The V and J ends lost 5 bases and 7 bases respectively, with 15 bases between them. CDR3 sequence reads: CASSEQGLGEKLFF. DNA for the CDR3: TGCGCCAGCAGTGAACAGGGCCTGGGTGAAAAACTGTTTTTT.

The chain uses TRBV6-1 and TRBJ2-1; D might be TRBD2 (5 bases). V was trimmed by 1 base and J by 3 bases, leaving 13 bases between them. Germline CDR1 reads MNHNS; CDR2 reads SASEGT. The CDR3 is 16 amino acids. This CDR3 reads CASSEGGFTYYNEQFF. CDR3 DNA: TGTGCCAGCAGTGAAGGAGGGTTTACATACTACAATGAGCAGTTCTTC.

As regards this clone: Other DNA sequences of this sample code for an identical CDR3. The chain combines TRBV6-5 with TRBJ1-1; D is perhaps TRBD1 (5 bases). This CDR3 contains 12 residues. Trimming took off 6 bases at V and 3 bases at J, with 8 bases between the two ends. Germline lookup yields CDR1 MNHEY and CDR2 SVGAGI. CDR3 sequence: CASSRGDTEAFF. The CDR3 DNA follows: TGTGCCAGCAGCCGGGGGGACACTGAAGCTTTCTTT.

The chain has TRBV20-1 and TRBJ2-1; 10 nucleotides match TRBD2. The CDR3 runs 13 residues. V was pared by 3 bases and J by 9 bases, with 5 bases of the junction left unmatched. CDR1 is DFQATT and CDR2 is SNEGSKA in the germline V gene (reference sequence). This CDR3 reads CSASPSGSVEQFF. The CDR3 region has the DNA TGCAGTGCTAGTCCTAGCGGGAGTGTTGAGCAGTTCTTC.

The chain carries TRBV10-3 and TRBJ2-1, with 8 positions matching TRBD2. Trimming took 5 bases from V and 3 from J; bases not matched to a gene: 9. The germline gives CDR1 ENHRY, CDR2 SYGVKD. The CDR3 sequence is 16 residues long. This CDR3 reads CAISSSSGYVYNEQFF. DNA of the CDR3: TGTGCCATCAGTTCCTCTAGCGGGTATGTCTACAATGAGCAGTTCTTC.

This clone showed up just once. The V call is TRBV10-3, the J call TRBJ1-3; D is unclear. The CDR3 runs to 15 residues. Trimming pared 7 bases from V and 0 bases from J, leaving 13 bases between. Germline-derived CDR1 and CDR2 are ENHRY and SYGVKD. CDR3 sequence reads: CAITDSVTSGNTIYF. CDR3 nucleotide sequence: TGTGCCATCACCGACTCAGTGACCTCTGGAAACACCATATATTTT.

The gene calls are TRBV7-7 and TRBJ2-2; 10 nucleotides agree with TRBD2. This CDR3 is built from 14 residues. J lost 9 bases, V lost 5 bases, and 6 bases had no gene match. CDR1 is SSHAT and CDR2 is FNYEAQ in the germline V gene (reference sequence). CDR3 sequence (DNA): TGTGCCAGCAGCAGGGGACTAGCGCAAAGGGAGCTGTTTTTT. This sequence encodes CASSRGLAQRELFF.

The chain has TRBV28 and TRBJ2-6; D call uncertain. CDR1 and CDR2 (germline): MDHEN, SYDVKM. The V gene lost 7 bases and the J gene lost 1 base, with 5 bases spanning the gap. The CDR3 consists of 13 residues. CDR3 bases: TGTGCCAGCACCCCGTCTGGGGCCAACGTCCTGACTTTC. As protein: CASTPSGANVLTF. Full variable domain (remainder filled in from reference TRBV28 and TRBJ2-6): DVKVTQSSRYLVKRTGEKVFLECVQDMDHENMFWYRQDPGLGLRLIYFSYDVKMKEKGDIPEGYSVSREKKERFSLILESASTNQTSMYLCASTPSGANVLTFGAGSRLTVL.

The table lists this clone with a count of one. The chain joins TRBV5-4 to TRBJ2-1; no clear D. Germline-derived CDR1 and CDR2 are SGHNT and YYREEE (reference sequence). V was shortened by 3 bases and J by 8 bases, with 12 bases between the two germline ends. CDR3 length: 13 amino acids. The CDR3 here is CASSSPQTHEQFF. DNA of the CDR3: TGTGCCAGCAGCTCCCCCCAGACACATGAGCAGTTCTTC. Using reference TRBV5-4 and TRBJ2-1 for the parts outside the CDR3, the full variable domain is ETGVTQSPTHLIKTRGQQVTLRCSSQSGHNTVSWYQQALGQGPQFIFQYYREEENGRGNFPPRFSGLQFPNYSSELNVNALELDDSALYLCASSSPQTHEQFFGPGTRLTVL.

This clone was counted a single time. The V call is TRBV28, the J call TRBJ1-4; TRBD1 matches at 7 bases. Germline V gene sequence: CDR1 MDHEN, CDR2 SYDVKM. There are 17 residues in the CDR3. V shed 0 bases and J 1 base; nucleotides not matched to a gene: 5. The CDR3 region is CASSLWGRGITNEKLFF. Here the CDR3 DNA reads TGTGCCAGCAGTTTATGGGGCAGGGGGATAACTAATGAAAAACTGTTTTTT.

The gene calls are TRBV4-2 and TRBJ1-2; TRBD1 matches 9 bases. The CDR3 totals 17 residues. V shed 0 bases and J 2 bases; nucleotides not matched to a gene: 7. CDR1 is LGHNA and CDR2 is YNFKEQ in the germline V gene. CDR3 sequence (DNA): TGTGCCAGCAGCCAAGATCGAGGACAGGGGCTCAACTATGGCTACACCTTC. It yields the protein CASSQDRGQGLNYGYTF.

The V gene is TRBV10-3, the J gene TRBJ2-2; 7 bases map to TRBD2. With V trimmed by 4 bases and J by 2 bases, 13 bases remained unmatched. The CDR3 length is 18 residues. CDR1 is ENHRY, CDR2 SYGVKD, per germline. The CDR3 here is CAISAGITGTTNTGELFF. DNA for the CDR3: TGTGCCATCAGTGCGGGCATTACCGGGACTACCAACACCGGGGAGCTGTTTTTT.

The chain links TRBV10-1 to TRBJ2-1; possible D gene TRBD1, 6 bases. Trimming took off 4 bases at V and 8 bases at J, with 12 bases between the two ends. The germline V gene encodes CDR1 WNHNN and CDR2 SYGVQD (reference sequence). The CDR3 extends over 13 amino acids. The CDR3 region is CASSATGYDEQFF. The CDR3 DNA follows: TGCGCCAGCAGTGCTACAGGGTATGATGAGCAGTTCTTC.

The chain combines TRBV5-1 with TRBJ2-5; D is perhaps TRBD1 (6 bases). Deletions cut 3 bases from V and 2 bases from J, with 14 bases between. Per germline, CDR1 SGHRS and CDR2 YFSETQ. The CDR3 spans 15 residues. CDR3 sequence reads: CASSSSTDSQETQYF. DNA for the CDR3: TGCGCCAGCAGCTCATCCACGGACAGTCAAGAGACCCAGTACTTC. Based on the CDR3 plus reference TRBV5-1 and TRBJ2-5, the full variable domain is KAGVTQTPRYLIKTRGQQVTLSCSPISGHRSVSWYQQTPGQGLQFLFEYFSETQRNKGNFPGRFSGRQFSNSRSEMNVSTLELGDSALYLCASSSSTDSQETQYFGPGTRLLVL.

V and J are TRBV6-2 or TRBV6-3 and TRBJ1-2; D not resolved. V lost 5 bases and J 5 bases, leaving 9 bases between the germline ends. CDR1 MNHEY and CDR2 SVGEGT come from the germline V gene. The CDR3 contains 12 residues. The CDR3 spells CASSPRGYGYTF. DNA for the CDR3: TGTGCCAGCAGTCCCCGAGGTTATGGCTACACCTTC.

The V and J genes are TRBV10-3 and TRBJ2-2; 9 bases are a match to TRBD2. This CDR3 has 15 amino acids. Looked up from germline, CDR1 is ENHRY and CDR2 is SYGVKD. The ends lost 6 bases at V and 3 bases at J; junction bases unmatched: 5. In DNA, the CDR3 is TGTGCCATCAGATCCGGCGGGAGGGACACCGGGGAGCTGTTTTTT. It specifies CAIRSGGRDTGELFF.

CDR3 residues: CASSQASGQGWEKLFF. The CDR3 DNA sequence: TGCGCCAGCAGCCAAGCATCCGGACAGGGATGGGAAAAACTGTTTTTT. This rearrangement joins TRBV4-1 to TRBJ1-4, with TRBD1 identical over 8 bases. Germline values: CDR1 MGHRA, CDR2 YSYEKL. The CDR3 is 16 residues long. Trimming at V came to 1 base and at J to 8 bases, leaving 9 bases not matched to a gene.

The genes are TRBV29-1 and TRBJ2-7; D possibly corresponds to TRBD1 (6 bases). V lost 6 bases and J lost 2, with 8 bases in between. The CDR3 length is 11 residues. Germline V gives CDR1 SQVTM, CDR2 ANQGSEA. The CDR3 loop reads CSVTGTYEQYF. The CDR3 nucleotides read TGCAGCGTCACAGGGACCTACGAGCAGTACTTC.

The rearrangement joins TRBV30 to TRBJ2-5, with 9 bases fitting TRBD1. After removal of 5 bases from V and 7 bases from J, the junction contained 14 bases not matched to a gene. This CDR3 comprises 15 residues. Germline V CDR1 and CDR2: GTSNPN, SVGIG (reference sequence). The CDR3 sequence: CAWDGTGKATGTQYF. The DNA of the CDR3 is TGTGCCTGGGACGGGACAGGGAAGGCTACGGGGACCCAGTACTTC.

The CDR3, as DNA: TGTGCCAGCAGCGGATCGACTAGGGGAGATGAGCAGTTCTTC. This codes for CASSGSTRGDEQFF. The rearrangement joins TRBV9 to TRBJ2-1; perhaps TRBD2 as D (6 bases). The germline V and J ends were trimmed by 3 bases and 8 bases, with 15 bases remaining between them. The CDR3 has 14 residues. Germline lookup yields CDR1 SGDLS and CDR2 YYNGEE.